Below are 22 T cell receptor beta chains sequenced from a single sample in a study of immune heterogeneity within non-small cell lung tumors. Amplification of the TCR beta CDR3 was achieved through multiplex PCR with 32 V and 13 J primers. TCRdb redid the calling of the multiplex PCR reads with MiXCR, one entry per CDR3 protein. The sample yields around 5,200 distinct CDR3 sequences, roughly a fifth seen once. TCRs were amplified from roughly 650 ng gDNA of bulk tumor per sample. Several spatially distant biopsies were obtained per primary tumor intraoperatively. Curative operations were performed on patients who had untreated, newly diagnosed non-small cell lung cancer. The sample was lung tumor tissue. The receptors were gathered from a woman in her fifties or sixties with non-small cell lung cancer.

By sample fraction, this clonotype is medium-sized. The chain couples TRBV20-1 to TRBJ1-1; D is unclear. The V gene lost 6 bases and the J gene lost 7 bases, with 18 bases spanning the gap. Germline CDR1 DFQATT, CDR2 SNEGSKA (reference sequence). The CDR3 loop spans 13 amino acids. The CDR3 region is CSATRYLAGEAFF. The CDR3 DNA sequence: TGCAGTGCAACCAGGTATCTGGCCGGTGAAGCTTTCTTT.

This clonotype was found a few times. The germline gene is not matched at one end of the junction; a read error may be the cause. The chain couples TRBV7-7 to TRBJ2-1; 11 bases match TRBD2. This CDR3 spans 16 amino acids. The V gene's germline CDR1 is SSHAT and CDR2 FNYEAQ (reference sequence). CDR3 loop: CASSLDGSGRAGEQFF. The CDR3 bases are TGTGCTAGCAGCTTAGATGGTAGCGGGAGGGCGGGTGAGCAGTTCTTC.

In this sample, this clonotype turned up once. A much larger clone lies a single base off, so this may be a read error. The CDR3 loop reads CASSRTGGSLKAFF. CDR3 sequence (DNA): TGTGCCAGCAGTAGAACAGGGGGCAGCCTTAAAGCTTTCTTT. This sequence joins TRBV28 and TRBJ1-1; 9 bases align to TRBD1. Trimming removed 5 bases from V and 9 bases from J; junction bases left unmatched: 10. Germline CDR1 MDHEN, CDR2 SYDVKM. The CDR3 has 14 amino acids. The full variable domain, its missing parts supplied by reference TRBV28 and TRBJ1-1, is DVKVTQSSRYLVKRTGEKVFLECVQDMDHENMFWYRQDPGLGLRLIYFSYDVKMKEKGDIPEGYSVSREKKERFSLILESASTNQTSMYLCASSRTGGSLKAFFGQGTRLTVV.

By proportion, this clonotype is medium-sized. This chain uses TRBV7-2 with TRBJ2-7, with 7 bases that match TRBD2. The CDR3 covers 16 residues. Looked up from germline, CDR1 is SGHTA and CDR2 is FQGNSA. The V gene end was trimmed by 0 bases and the J gene end by 0 bases; junction bases not matched to a gene: 5. The CDR3 DNA follows: TGTGCCAGCAGCTTAGCCTTTGGCGGGAGCTCCTACGAGCAGTACTTC. It translates to CASSLAFGGSSYEQYF.

As to this clonotype: A much larger clone differs by one base, so this may be a read error. CDR3 nucleotides: TGTGCCAGCAGCTACCCCGGGGGGGAGCAGTACTTC. As protein: CASSYPGGEQYF. The genes are TRBV6-1 and TRBJ2-7, with TRBD2 matching 7 bases. CDR1 is MNHNS and CDR2 is SASEGT in the germline V gene. The CDR3 loop spans 12 amino acids. The junction had 6 bases not matched to a gene; V was cut back by 6 bases and J by 7 bases.

A remark on this clonotype: Since a much larger clone is just one base distant, this may be a read error. The CDR3: CASIPRQGNQPQHF. CDR3 DNA sequence: TGTGCCAGCATTCCTCGACAGGGTAATCAGCCCCAGCATTTT. The chain uses TRBV28 and TRBJ1-5; TRBD1 matches at 7 bases. This CDR3 has 14 residues. V was pared by 7 bases and J by 4 bases, with 7 bases of the junction left unmatched. Looked up from germline, CDR1 is MDHEN and CDR2 is SYDVKM.

This clonotype was counted a few times. One end of the junction does not line up with germline, which may come from a read error. This chain connects TRBV10-3 to TRBJ2-3; D gene ambiguous. The CDR3 totals 17 residues. Germline V CDR1 and CDR2: ENHRY, SYGVKD. DNA for the CDR3: TGTGCCGTCAGTGAGCTACTACAAGGAAAGTACACAGATACGCAGTATTTT. Amino acid sequence: CAVSELLQGKYTDTQYF.

This clonotype has a handful of counts. This chain connects TRBV3-1 to TRBJ2-3; TRBD2 is a possible D gene (6 bases). The V end was cut by 1 base, the J end by 4 bases, with 12 bases between. Looked up from germline, CDR1 is LGHDT and CDR2 is YNNKEL (reference sequence). CDR3 length: 15 residues. The CDR3 nucleotides read TGTGCCAGCAGCCAAGTGGGACTGATAGCAGATACGCAGTATTTT. Translation gives CASSQVGLIADTQYF.

The V and J genes are TRBV19 and TRBJ2-1, with D maybe TRBD2 (6 bases). The CDR3 loop spans 15 amino acids. Germline V lookup: CDR1 LNHDA, CDR2 SQIVND (reference sequence). V dropped 4 bases and J dropped 6 bases, with 16 bases sitting between them. The CDR3 region is CASSRGGPVSNEQFF. CDR3 in DNA: TGTGCCAGTAGTAGGGGAGGACCCGTCAGCAATGAGCAGTTCTTC.

In its sample, this clonotype is large. This rearrangement joins TRBV20-1 to TRBJ2-7; 7 bases are a match to TRBD2. Per germline, CDR1 DFQATT and CDR2 SNEGSKA (reference sequence). The CDR3 is 14 residues long. Trimming took 5 bases from V and 3 from J; bases not matched to a gene: 10. CDR3 sequence: CSASSEGLGYEQYF. In DNA form, the CDR3 reads TGCAGTGCTTCCTCGGAAGGACTAGGCTACGAGCAGTACTTC.

As concerns this clonotype: This may stem from a read error, because a much larger clone lies one nucleotide away. The rearrangement uses TRBV3-1 and TRBJ2-7, with TRBD1 identical over 10 bases. The CDR3 extends over 16 amino acids. The germline gives CDR1 LGHDT, CDR2 YNNKEL (reference sequence). CDR3 in amino acids: CANSQGGTGALYEQYF. CDR3 nucleotides: TGTGCCAACAGCCAAGGGGGGACAGGGGCGTTGTACGAGCAGTACTTC.

About this clonotype: This clone may be a read error of a much larger clone one base away. The chain employs TRBV10-3 and TRBJ2-3; D unresolved. The germline V gene has CDR1 ENHRY and CDR2 SYGVKD. V was cut by 3 bases and J by 3 bases, with 4 bases left in between. CDR3 length: 12 residues. In DNA form, the CDR3 reads TGTGCCATCAGTGACCATACAGATACGCAGTATTTT. The encoded protein is CAISDHTDTQYF.

This clonotype was observed many times. The chain joins TRBV7-9 to TRBJ2-1; unclear D gene. V was pared by 5 bases and J by 8 bases, with 19 bases between. CDR3 length equals 15 residues. Germline CDR1 is SEHNR and CDR2 is FQNEAQ (reference sequence). Here the CDR3 DNA reads TGTGCCAGCAGCCCTGCTCAAGGAGCAATCTATGAGCAGTTCTTC. It codes for CASSPAQGAIYEQFF.

By proportion, this clonotype is medium-sized. The chain links TRBV20-1 to TRBJ2-7; 10 bases line up with TRBD2. The germline V gene has CDR1 DFQATT and CDR2 SNEGSKA (reference sequence). V dropped 3 bases and J dropped 1; count of bases not matched to a gene: 6. This CDR3 is built from 15 residues. The CDR3 spells CSARSAGGPSYEQYF. The CDR3 nucleotides are TGCAGTGCTAGGTCAGCGGGAGGGCCTTCCTACGAGCAGTACTTC.

This clonotype was found many times. The chain uses TRBV20-1 and TRBJ2-1, with TRBD1 matching 7 bases. Per the germline V gene, CDR1 is DFQATT and CDR2 is SNEGSKA (reference sequence). After removal of 6 bases from V and 0 bases from J, the junction contained 5 bases not matched to a gene. The CDR3 runs 14 residues. DNA for the CDR3: TGCAGTGCCAACCGGGACAGCTCCTACAATGAGCAGTTCTTC. This codes for CSANRDSSYNEQFF.

By its share, this clonotype is medium-sized. V and J are TRBV5-1 and TRBJ2-7; TRBD2 matches 7 bases. The length of the CDR3 is 16 residues. Germline V lookup: CDR1 SGHRS, CDR2 YFSETQ. The V gene end was trimmed by 4 bases and the J gene end by 2 bases; junction bases not matched to a gene: 12. CDR3 DNA sequence: TGCGCCAGCAGCCCTGGGGGAGGGGCAGGCCCCTACGAGCAGTACTTC. It translates to CASSPGGGAGPYEQYF.

This clonotype has at least ten counts. The chain uses TRBV7-9 and TRBJ1-2, with D unclear. Trimming pared 8 bases from V and 7 bases from J, leaving 8 bases between. From germline, CDR1 is SEHNR and CDR2 FQNEAQ (reference sequence). The CDR3 is made up of 10 amino acids. The CDR3 region has the DNA TGTGCCAGCGGCGGACCTGGCTACACCTTC. As protein: CASGGPGYTF.

As regards this clonotype: A read error is possible here, since a much larger clone lies one base away. The V gene is TRBV28, the J gene TRBJ2-5; D remains ambiguous. V was cut by 7 bases and J by 5 bases, with 17 bases left in between. CDR1 is MDHEN, CDR2 SYDVKM, per germline. The CDR3 consists of 14 residues. CDR3 coding DNA: TGTGCCAGCATTTGGTTTAGGGCCCTGGAGACCCAGTACTTC. Translating it yields CASIWFRALETQYF.

Worth noting for this clonotype: The junction departs from the called germline gene at one end, perhaps through a read error. The chain employs TRBV5-1 and TRBJ1-2, with 7 nucleotides matching TRBD1. The CDR3 sequence is 16 residues long. CDR1 is SGHRS, CDR2 YFSETQ, per germline. CDR3 nucleotides: TGCGCCAGCAGCCCGGGGACAGCGTTCTTTAACTATTGCTACACCTTC. Translating it yields CASSPGTAFFNYCYTF.

This clonotype is labeled medium-sized. The rearrangement uses TRBV27 and TRBJ2-3; D gene uncertain. With 6 bases removed from V and 1 base from J, the gap between germline ends came to 17 bases. Germline CDR1 reads MNHEY; CDR2 reads SMNVEV (reference sequence). This CDR3 has 16 residues. DNA of the CDR3: TGTGCCAGCAGAGCCTTGGACGGTAGGCGCACAGATACGCAGTATTTT. Translated, it gives CASRALDGRRTDTQYF.

The sample holds many counts of this clonotype. J is TRBJ2-5 and V is TRBV6-1, with 12 nucleotides matching TRBD2. Germline CDR1 and CDR2: MNHNS and SASEGT. CDR3 length: 14 residues. J lost 7 bases, V lost 8 bases, and 8 bases had no gene match. This CDR3 is CASGLAGMGTTQYF. As DNA, the CDR3 is TGTGCCAGCGGACTAGCGGGGATGGGCACGACCCAGTACTTC.

This clonotype is medium-sized (0.01 to 0.1%) in the sample. The genes are TRBV4-3 and TRBJ1-1; D is unclear. The CDR3 sequence is 12 residues long. Germline CDR1 LGHNA, CDR2 YSLEER. With 8 bases removed from V and 3 bases from J, the gap between germline ends came to 10 bases. CDR3 in DNA: TGCGCCAGCCGGAGGTCCGACACTGAAGCTTTCTTT. Its translation is CASRRSDTEAFF.